The 24 T cell receptor beta chains below were found in one sample sequenced in a study of response to subunit inactivated influenza vaccine. From the RT-PCR reads, TCRdb called clonotypes with MiXCR, one entry per CDR3 protein. The sample carries 860,000 or so distinct CDR3 sequences, approximately 22% recorded once. Sequencing used PBMCs from blood, obtained 5 days after vaccination. These receptors all stem from a man aged 45-65 years who received an inactivated influenza vaccine.

This clonotype was seen only a few times. CDR3 in DNA: TGCGCCAGCAGTCGGACTAGCGGGGGGGGAAGCCAAGAGACCCAGTACTTC. It codes for CASSRTSGGGSQETQYF. The V gene is TRBV4-1, the J gene TRBJ2-5; the match to TRBD2 covers 15 bases. CDR3 size: 17 residues. V trimming: 6 bases; J trimming: 1 base; junction bases outside the gene matches: 6. Per germline, CDR1 MGHRA and CDR2 YSYEKL.

The chain uses TRBV6-1 and TRBJ1-1; D is unresolved. Germline CDR1 and CDR2: MNHNS and SASEGT. V was pared by 6 bases and J by 1 base, with 12 bases between. This CDR3 contains 14 residues. The CDR3 loop is CASRPRRTNTEAFF. CDR3 coding DNA: TGTGCCAGCAGACCCAGACGGACGAACACTGAAGCTTTCTTT.

This clonotype was seen a few times. The V and J genes are TRBV7-9 and TRBJ2-1, with 11 bases aligning to TRBD2. CDR1 SEHNR and CDR2 FQNEAQ come from the germline V gene (reference sequence). With 6 bases clipped from V and 6 bases from J, the junction kept 10 bases outside the gene matches. CDR3 length equals 16 residues. The CDR3 DNA is TGTGCCAGCAGATCACCGGGACTAGCGGTTTTCAATGAGCAGTTCTTC. This encodes CASRSPGLAVFNEQFF.

This clonotype was counted ten times or more. This chain uses TRBV4-3 with TRBJ2-1; D is unclear. CDR1 is LGHNA, CDR2 YSLEER, per germline. V lost 0 bases and J 4 bases, leaving 16 bases between the germline ends. This CDR3 has 17 amino acids. CDR3 DNA sequence: TGCGCCAGCAGCCAAGATCCTCGAAGGGTGAGATACAATGAGCAGTTCTTC. Translating it yields CASSQDPRRVRYNEQFF.

This clonotype was seen many times. The V gene is TRBV12-3 or TRBV12-4, the J gene TRBJ2-2; D not certain. Trimming pared 3 bases from V and 2 bases from J, leaving 10 bases between. The CDR3 extends over 15 amino acids. CDR3: CASSLLGVNTGELFF. The CDR3 region has the DNA TGTGCCAGCAGTTTGCTCGGTGTTAACACCGGGGAGCTGTTTTTT.

The gene calls are TRBV12-3 or TRBV12-4 and TRBJ1-5; D is perhaps TRBD1 (5 bases). The CDR3 totals 14 residues. The V end was cut by 6 bases, the J end by 5 bases, with 14 bases between. In DNA, the CDR3 is TGTGCCAGCAGATACCCGGGGCTGCATCAGCCCCAGCATTTT. It is translated as CASRYPGLHQPQHF.

This clonotype was detected a few times. The gene calls are TRBV3-1 and TRBJ2-1; no clear D. The V gene's germline CDR1 is LGHDT and CDR2 YNNKEL (reference sequence). V dropped 1 base and J dropped 6 bases, with 10 bases sitting between them. The CDR3 is made up of 14 amino acids. Here the CDR3 DNA reads TGTGCCAGCAGCCAAGCTTACAACGGCAATGAGCAGTTCTTC. Translated, it gives CASSQAYNGNEQFF.

The gene calls are TRBV4-3 and TRBJ2-3; no clear D gene. Looked up from germline, CDR1 is LGHNA and CDR2 is YSLEER. V was cut by 5 bases and J by 6 bases, with 12 bases left in between. This CDR3 has 13 residues. CDR3 in amino acids: CASSVAGQDTQYF. The CDR3 DNA sequence: TGCGCCAGCAGCGTAGCTGGGCAGGATACGCAGTATTTT.

Only one count was recorded for this clonotype. This chain's CDR3 is CAISESSWWGSYNEQFF. The CDR3, as DNA: TGTGCCATCAGTGAGTCGTCTTGGTGGGGCTCCTACAATGAGCAGTTCTTC. The V call is TRBV10-3, the J call TRBJ2-1; no clear D gene. V lost 0 bases and J 0 bases, leaving 12 bases between the germline ends. Germline CDR1 reads ENHRY; CDR2 reads SYGVKD. CDR3 length: 17 residues.

The genes are TRBV4-2 and TRBJ2-7, with a weak D call TRBD2 (5 bases). The germline CDR1 and CDR2 sequences are LGHNA and YNFKEQ. The CDR3 is 15 amino acids. V gave up 1 base and J gave up 4 bases, with 14 bases separating them. The CDR3 loop reads CASSQVVLASYEQYF. The CDR3 DNA follows: TGTGCCAGCAGCCAAGTAGTCCTAGCTAGTTACGAGCAGTACTTC.

The chain joins TRBV6-6 to TRBJ2-7; 10 nucleotides align to TRBD2. Trimming removed 4 bases from V and 5 bases from J; junction bases left unmatched: 2. Germline V gene lookup returns CDR1 MNHNY and CDR2 SVGAGI (reference sequence). This CDR3 is built from 13 residues. This CDR3 is CASSFSGRDEQYF. The CDR3 DNA is TGTGCCAGCAGTTTCAGCGGGAGGGACGAGCAGTACTTC.

A few counts support this clonotype. The chain joins TRBV5-6 to TRBJ1-3; 10 bases match TRBD1. Germline CDR1 reads SGHDT; CDR2 reads YYEEEE. CDR3 size: 14 residues. J was trimmed by 8 bases and V by 4 bases; bases with no gene match: 6. The CDR3 region has the DNA TGTGCCAGCAGCGTCCGGGACAGGGGACACACCATATATTTT. It is translated as CASSVRDRGHTIYF.

This clonotype has a handful of counts. The chain employs TRBV5-1 and TRBJ2-7; a possible D gene is TRBD2 (6 bases). This CDR3 region has 16 residues. Germline-derived CDR1 and CDR2 are SGHRS and YFSETQ. Trimming took 0 bases from V and 2 from J, leaving 15 bases between them. The CDR3 protein is CASSLANGGRPYEQYF. The CDR3 nucleotides read TGCGCCAGCAGCTTGGCCAACGGGGGACGACCCTACGAGCAGTACTTC.

V is TRBV5-4 and J is TRBJ2-4; TRBD2 might be the D (6 bases). Trimming shortened V by 1 base and J by 8 bases, and 13 bases separated the two germline ends. This CDR3 spans 14 amino acids. Germline CDR1 is SGHNT and CDR2 is YYREEE (reference sequence). CDR3 protein: CASSLWDSTDIQYF. Written as DNA, the CDR3 is TGTGCCAGCAGCTTGTGGGACTCCACGGACATTCAGTACTTC.

The chain recombines TRBV29-1 with TRBJ2-3; TRBD2 agrees at 9 bases. Unmatched junction bases numbered 12, after V lost 8 bases and J lost 0 bases. Germline V gene sequence: CDR1 SQVTM, CDR2 ANQGSEA. The CDR3 is made up of 16 amino acids. The CDR3 DNA is TGCAGCATCCTTGGGACTAGCAGCGCCAGCACAGATACGCAGTATTTT. Its translation is CSILGTSSASTDTQYF.

This clonotype occurred a few times. The chain carries TRBV28 and TRBJ2-2, with D tentatively TRBD2 (7 bases). The CDR3 runs to 17 residues. The V gene's germline CDR1 is MDHEN and CDR2 SYDVKM. Trimming took 2 bases from V and 4 from J, leaving 17 bases between them. CDR3 protein: CASSLIGRGAITGELFF. DNA for the CDR3: TGTGCCAGCAGTTTAATTGGTCGGGGGGCGATCACCGGGGAGCTGTTTTTT.

This clonotype was observed a few times. V gene TRBV12-3 or TRBV12-4 combines with J gene TRBJ2-5; a weak D match, TRBD2 (6 bases). The CDR3 consists of 16 residues. V shed 1 base and J shed 2 bases, with 14 bases lying between them. The chain's CDR3 is CASSLVSGGRQETQYF. The CDR3 DNA sequence: TGTGCCAGCAGTTTAGTGAGCGGAGGGCGTCAAGAGACCCAGTACTTC.

The rearrangement joins TRBV7-9 to TRBJ2-3; 8 positions match TRBD1. The CDR3 loop spans 16 amino acids. V lost 5 bases and J lost 0; bases outside the gene matches: 7. Germline CDR1 and CDR2: SEHNR and FQNEAQ (reference sequence). Here the CDR3 DNA reads TGTGCCAGCAGCCCTACCGACAGGGGAAGCACAGATACGCAGTATTTT. Its protein product is CASSPTDRGSTDTQYF.

V is TRBV5-1 and J is TRBJ2-5; D may be TRBD2 (5 bases). From germline, CDR1 is SGHRS and CDR2 YFSETQ. The CDR3 consists of 18 residues. The ends were cut back, 0 bases at V and 4 bases at J, with 22 bases in the middle. This chain's CDR3 is CASSLGMLGRGPGETQYF. Written as DNA, the CDR3 is TGCGCCAGCAGCTTGGGTATGCTTGGGAGAGGGCCAGGAGAGACCCAGTACTTC.

The J gene is TRBJ2-3, the V gene TRBV5-1; D uncertain. Germline values: CDR1 SGHRS, CDR2 YFSETQ. There are 13 residues in the CDR3. V lost 2 bases, J lost 4 bases, and 8 bases lay in between. CDR3 nucleotide sequence: TGCGCCAGCAGCTTCCCAACGGCAGATACGCAGTATTTT. Translation: CASSFPTADTQYF.

This chain joins TRBV7-9 and TRBJ2-1; 8 nucleotides line up with TRBD2. This CDR3 is 15 amino acids long. Per the germline V gene, CDR1 is SEHNR and CDR2 is FQNEAQ (reference sequence). The J segment lost 5 bases and the V segment lost 3 bases, leaving 6 bases of the junction unmatched. DNA of the CDR3: TGTGCCAGCAGCTTCGCCGGGACTAGACACAATGAGCAGTTCTTC. Translating gives CASSFAGTRHNEQFF.

This clonotype was found a few times. This chain connects TRBV29-1 to TRBJ2-2; a weak D match, TRBD1 (6 bases). The CDR3 is 13 amino acids. From germline, CDR1 is SQVTM and CDR2 ANQGSEA. Trimming cost V 6 bases and J 5 bases, with 13 bases left between them. CDR3 region: CSVPGHFTGELFF. CDR3 coding DNA: TGCAGCGTCCCGGGACATTTTACCGGGGAGCTGTTTTTT.

There are many counts of this clonotype. Compared with germline, one end of the junction differs, possibly owing to a read error. The rearrangement uses TRBV3-1 and TRBJ1-1; weak D call: TRBD1 (5 bases). This CDR3 region has 15 residues. Germline CDR1 is LGHDT and CDR2 is YNNKEL (reference sequence). CDR3 DNA: TGTGCCAGCAGCCAAGACGGGGCAGTGAAAACTGAAGCTTTCTTT. Translating it yields CASSQDGAVKTEAFF.

This clonotype was detected only a few times. This chain links TRBV6-2 or TRBV6-3 with TRBJ1-1; D not resolved. The CDR3 spans 13 residues. The ends were cut back, 2 bases at V and 7 bases at J, with 11 bases in the middle. CDR1 and CDR2 from the germline V gene are MNHEY and SVGEGT. This CDR3 is CASSYGPFLEAFF. The DNA for the CDR3 is TGTGCCAGCAGTTACGGGCCGTTCCTTGAAGCTTTCTTT.